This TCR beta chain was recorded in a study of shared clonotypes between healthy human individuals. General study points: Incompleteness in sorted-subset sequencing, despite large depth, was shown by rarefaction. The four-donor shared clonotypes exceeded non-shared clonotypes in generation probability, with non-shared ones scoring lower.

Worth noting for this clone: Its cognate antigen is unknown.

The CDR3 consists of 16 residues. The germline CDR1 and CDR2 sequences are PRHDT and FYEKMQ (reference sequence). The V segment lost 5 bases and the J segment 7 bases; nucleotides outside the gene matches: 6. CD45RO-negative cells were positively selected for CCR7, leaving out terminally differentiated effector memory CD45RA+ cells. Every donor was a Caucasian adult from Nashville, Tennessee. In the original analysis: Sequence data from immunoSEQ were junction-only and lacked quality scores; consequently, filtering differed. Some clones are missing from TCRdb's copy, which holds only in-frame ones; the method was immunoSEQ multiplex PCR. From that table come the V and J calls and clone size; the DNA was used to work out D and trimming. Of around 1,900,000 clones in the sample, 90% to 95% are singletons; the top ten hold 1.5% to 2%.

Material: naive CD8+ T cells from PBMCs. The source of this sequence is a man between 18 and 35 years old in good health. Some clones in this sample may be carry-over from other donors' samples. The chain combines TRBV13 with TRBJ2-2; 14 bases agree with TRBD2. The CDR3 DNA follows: TGTGCCAGCAGCCCGGGACTAGCGGGAGCTGTCGGGGAGCTGTTTTTT. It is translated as CASSPGLAGAVGELFF.